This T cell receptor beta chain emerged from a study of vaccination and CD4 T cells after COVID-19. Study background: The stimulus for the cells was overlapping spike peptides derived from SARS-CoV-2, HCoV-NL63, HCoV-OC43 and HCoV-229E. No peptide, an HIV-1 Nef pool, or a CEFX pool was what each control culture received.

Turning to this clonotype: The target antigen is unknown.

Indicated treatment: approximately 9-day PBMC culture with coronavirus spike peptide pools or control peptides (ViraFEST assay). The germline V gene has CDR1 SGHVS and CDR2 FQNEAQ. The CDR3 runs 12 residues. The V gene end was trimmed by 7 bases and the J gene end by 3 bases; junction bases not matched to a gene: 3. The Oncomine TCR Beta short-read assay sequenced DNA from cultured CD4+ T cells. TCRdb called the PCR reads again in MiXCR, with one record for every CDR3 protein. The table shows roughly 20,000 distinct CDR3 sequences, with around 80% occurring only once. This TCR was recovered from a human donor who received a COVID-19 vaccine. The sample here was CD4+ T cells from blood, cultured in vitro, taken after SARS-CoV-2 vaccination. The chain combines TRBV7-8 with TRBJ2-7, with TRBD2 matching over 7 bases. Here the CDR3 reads CASTRDYYEQYF. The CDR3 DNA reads TGTGCCAGCACTCGGGACTACTACGAGCAGTACTTC.